The 20 T cell receptor beta chains below come from one sample, sequenced in a study of long-term antiretroviral therapy in people with HIV. With survey level as its setting, the immunoSEQ assay was v3.0. Only in-frame clones appear in the TCRdb table, and some are missing; sequencing was by immunoSEQ multiplex PCR. The sample gives tens of thousands of clones, around 79% of which show up once; around 6.3% is in the top ten. This specimen was unsorted PBMCs, taken 0.6 years after starting antiretroviral therapy. The receptors come from a man aged 18 to 35 with HIV.

The chain couples TRBV18 to TRBJ1-1; 8 nucleotides agree with TRBD1. The CDR3 sequence is 14 residues long. Germline loops: CDR1 KGHSH, CDR2 LQKENI. The V and J ends lost 6 bases and 4 bases, in that order; junction bases with no gene match: 7. The CDR3 spells CASSPDRVGTEAFF. CDR3 in DNA: TGTGCCAGCTCGCCGGACAGGGTGGGCACTGAAGCTTTCTTT.

The V gene is TRBV27, the J gene TRBJ1-5; the D gene is possibly TRBD1 (6 bases). Trimming removed 2 bases at V and 4 bases at J, with 12 bases between. This CDR3 region has 15 residues. Per the germline V gene, CDR1 is MNHEY and CDR2 is SMNVEV (reference sequence). CDR3: CASSLQGTGNQPQHF. The DNA of the CDR3 is TGTGCCAGCAGTTTACAGGGGACGGGAAATCAGCCCCAGCATTTT.

This clone was observed a few times. The chain joins TRBV19 to TRBJ2-7; TRBD1 matches at 9 bases. J lost 6 bases, V lost 7 bases, and 13 bases had no gene match. The germline V gene has CDR1 LNHDA and CDR2 SQIVND (reference sequence). The CDR3 loop spans 15 amino acids. CDR3 sequence (DNA): TGTGCCAGTACCCCAGGACAGGGGCTATTGAGCGAGCAGTACTTC. Protein product: CASTPGQGLLSEQYF.

The chain carries TRBV5-5 and TRBJ2-7; tentatively, D is TRBD1 (6 bases). The CDR3 runs 14 residues. V was trimmed by 2 bases and J by 3 bases, leaving 12 bases between them. Germline assignment: CDR1 SGHKS and CDR2 YYEKEE (reference sequence). The CDR3 reads CASSFSGQNYEQYF. The DNA for the CDR3 is TGTGCCAGCAGCTTCTCAGGACAGAACTACGAGCAGTACTTC.

The CDR3 loop reads CSVTETIYEQYF. The CDR3 coding sequence is TGCAGCGTTACAGAAACAATCTACGAGCAGTACTTC. The genes are TRBV29-1 and TRBJ2-7, with D unresolved. CDR3 length: 12 amino acids. The germline V gene encodes CDR1 SQVTM and CDR2 ANQGSEA. Trimming took off 5 bases at V and 3 bases at J, with 11 bases between the two ends.

This clone counts as medium-sized (0.01 to 0.1%). This chain links TRBV7-2 with TRBJ2-3; 7 bases are a match to TRBD1. This CDR3 is 14 amino acids long. The ends lost 0 bases at V and 4 bases at J; junction bases unmatched: 1. The germline gives CDR1 SGHTA, CDR2 FQGNSA. CDR3: CASSLATGSDTQYF. CDR3 nucleotides: TGTGCCAGCAGCTTAGCGACAGGGTCAGATACGCAGTATTTT.

This clone appeared once. The V gene is TRBV5-4, the J gene TRBJ1-1; D may be TRBD1 (6 bases). V shed 2 bases and J shed 3 bases, with 17 bases lying between them. CDR1 and CDR2 (germline): SGHNT, YYREEE (reference sequence). CDR3 size: 16 residues. CDR3 nucleotides: TGTGCCAGCAGCTTCAGACAGGCGGGGCTCTACACTGAAGCTTTCTTT. Translating gives CASSFRQAGLYTEAFF. Full variable domain (rest looked up from reference TRBV5-4 and TRBJ1-1): ETGVTQSPTHLIKTRGQQVTLRCSSQSGHNTVSWYQQALGQGPQFIFQYYREEENGRGNFPPRFSGLQFPNYSSELNVNALELDDSALYLCASSFRQAGLYTEAFFGQGTRLTVV.

The V call is TRBV28, the J call TRBJ2-7, with D perhaps TRBD2 (6 bases). CDR1 is MDHEN, CDR2 SYDVKM, per germline. V lost 3 bases, J lost 6 bases, and 9 bases lay in between. This CDR3 region has 12 residues. As DNA, the CDR3 is TGTGCCAGCAGTTTGTTGGGAGGCGAGCAGTACTTC. Amino acids: CASSLLGGEQYF. Full variable domain (remainder filled in from reference TRBV28 and TRBJ2-7): DVKVTQSSRYLVKRTGEKVFLECVQDMDHENMFWYRQDPGLGLRLIYFSYDVKMKEKGDIPEGYSVSREKKERFSLILESASTNQTSMYLCASSLLGGEQYFGPGTRLTVT.

This CDR3 reads CASSPYSGSEETQYF. The CDR3 DNA reads TGTGCCAGCTCACCCTATAGCGGGAGCGAGGAGACCCAGTACTTC. This rearrangement joins TRBV18 to TRBJ2-5; 9 bases match TRBD2. This CDR3 spans 15 amino acids. Per germline, CDR1 KGHSH and CDR2 LQKENI. J gave up 5 bases and V 3 bases, and 7 bases lay outside the gene matches.

V usage is TRBV6-5 and J usage is TRBJ2-7; 11 bases fit TRBD2. Germline V CDR1 and CDR2: MNHEY, SVGAGI. Unmatched junction bases numbered 0, after V lost 2 bases and J lost 3 bases. The CDR3 has 14 residues. CDR3 sequence reads: CASSYGTSGYEQYF. The CDR3 DNA reads TGTGCCAGCAGTTACGGGACTAGCGGCTACGAGCAGTACTTC.

This chain joins TRBV6-5 and TRBJ1-1, with unresolved D. The CDR3 spans 13 residues. CDR1 and CDR2 from the germline V gene are MNHEY and SVGAGI. Trimming cost V 4 bases and J 0 bases, with 6 bases left between them. DNA of the CDR3: TGTGCCAGCAGTTCCACAGTGAACACTGAAGCTTTCTTT. Amino acid sequence: CASSSTVNTEAFF.

The chain couples TRBV7-2 to TRBJ2-7; D possibly uses TRBD1 or TRBD2 (5 bases each). The germline V gene has CDR1 SGHTA and CDR2 FQGNSA. Trimming removed 0 bases from V and 2 bases from J, with 14 bases in between. This CDR3 has 16 amino acids. CDR3 amino acids: CASSLAGVWDAYEQYF. CDR3 DNA: TGTGCCAGCAGCTTAGCGGGGGTCTGGGACGCCTACGAGCAGTACTTC.

This sequence joins TRBV9 and TRBJ2-7; 7 bases are shared with TRBD2. The CDR3 extends over 16 amino acids. V lost 0 bases and J lost 5; bases outside the gene matches: 11. CDR1 and CDR2 (germline): SGDLS, YYNGEE. CDR3 DNA sequence: TGTGCCAGCAGCGTAGGGGGGGGAGCTAGCGTCAACGAGCAGTACTTC. It is translated as CASSVGGGASVNEQYF.

V is TRBV5-1 and J is TRBJ2-1; D perhaps matches TRBD2 (6 bases). Trimming left V 0 bases short and J 6 bases short, with 13 bases between. Germline V gives CDR1 SGHRS, CDR2 YFSETQ. The CDR3 consists of 15 residues. This CDR3 reads CASSLGQGGANEQFF. As DNA, the CDR3 is TGCGCCAGCAGCTTGGGGCAGGGCGGGGCCAATGAGCAGTTCTTC.

V and J are TRBV18 and TRBJ1-1; D is ambiguous. V lost 4 bases to trimming and J lost 4 bases, with 10 bases between them. CDR3 length: 13 amino acids. Germline V gives CDR1 KGHSH, CDR2 LQKENI. CDR3 amino acids: CASSRDPATEAFF. The CDR3 DNA reads as TGTGCCAGCTCACGAGACCCTGCCACTGAAGCTTTCTTT.

Only one count was recorded for this clone. The genes are TRBV5-4 and TRBJ2-7; D is perhaps TRBD2 (6 bases). The CDR3 is 15 residues long. Germline V gene sequence: CDR1 SGHNT, CDR2 YYREEE (reference sequence). V was shortened by 4 bases and J by 0 bases, with 14 bases between the two germline ends. The CDR3 DNA reads TGTGCCAGCAGCACCGGGACTTTGAGCTCCTACGAGCAGTACTTC. Its translation is CASSTGTLSSYEQYF.

V gene TRBV5-6 combines with J gene TRBJ2-1; 8 bases align to TRBD2. Germline loops: CDR1 SGHDT, CDR2 YYEEEE. The CDR3 contains 16 residues. V gave up 2 bases and J gave up 0 bases; unmatched junction bases: 4. CDR3 sequence reads: CASSFGAGGSYNEQFF. The CDR3, as DNA: TGTGCCAGCAGCTTCGGGGCGGGGGGCTCCTACAATGAGCAGTTCTTC.

The CDR3 bases are TGCGCCAGCAGCCAAGATCTCGGGACTAGTTTTGCATATGAGCAGTTCTTC. This gives the protein CASSQDLGTSFAYEQFF. This sequence joins TRBV4-3 and TRBJ2-1; 8 bases match TRBD2. Germline CDR1 reads LGHNA; CDR2 reads YSLEER. The CDR3 runs to 17 residues. The trim removed 0 bases at V and 8 bases at J, leaving 12 bases unmatched.

The chain is built from TRBV19 and TRBJ1-5; D may be TRBD1 (5 bases). The CDR3 length is 16 residues. CDR1 and CDR2 from the germline V gene are LNHDA and SQIVND (reference sequence). The V and J ends lost 6 bases and 0 bases respectively, with 15 bases between them. CDR3 bases: TGTGCCAGTAGCCCAGGGAGAGGGGATAGCAATCAGCCCCAGCATTTT. Translating gives CASSPGRGDSNQPQHF.

This clone was detected once. The genes are TRBV19 and TRBJ2-1; D unresolved. Germline V gene sequence: CDR1 LNHDA, CDR2 SQIVND (reference sequence). CDR3 size: 14 residues. V was clipped by 0 bases and J by 13 bases, with 16 bases between them. CDR3 protein: CASSIDPLARQQFF. The CDR3 nucleotides are TGTGCCAGTAGTATAGATCCGTTGGCCAGACAACAGTTCTTC.